Below, 26 T cell receptor beta chains from the same sample are listed, as sequenced in a study of OX40 agonist ivuxolimab in advanced cancers. TCRdb keeps only in-frame clones here, not all; method: immunoSEQ multiplex PCR. The sample lists about 33,000 clones, over 85% occurring once. Sample: CD4+ or CD8+ T cells sorted from blood, taken in a trial of the OX40 agonist ivuxolimab. The receptors derive from an adult with an advanced solid tumor such as melanoma, head and neck, liver or kidney cancer.

This clone was recorded once. J is TRBJ1-5 and V is TRBV19; D is perhaps TRBD1 (6 bases). Germline CDR1 LNHDA, CDR2 SQIVND (reference sequence). The V and J ends lost 2 bases and 15 bases respectively, with 20 bases between them. This CDR3 has 14 amino acids. CDR3 in amino acids: CASSISFGQFIRHF. The DNA for the CDR3 is TGTGCCAGTAGTATATCCTTTGGACAGTTCATAAGGCATTTT.

The chain is built from TRBV11-2 and TRBJ2-5, with 8 bases fitting TRBD1. The V segment lost 3 bases and the J segment 4 bases; nucleotides outside the gene matches: 10. Germline CDR1 is SGHAT and CDR2 is FQNNGV. This CDR3 spans 16 amino acids. DNA of the CDR3: TGTGCCAGCAGCTTCCGGGCTACAGGGGGTGGAGAGACCCAGTACTTC. It codes for CASSFRATGGGETQYF. Full variable domain (outside the CDR3, taken from reference TRBV11-2 and TRBJ2-5): EAGVAQSPRYKIIEKRQSVAFWCNPISGHATLYWYQQILGQGPKLLIQFQNNGVVDDSQLPKDRFSAERLKGVDSTLKIQPAKLEDSAVYLCASSFRATGGGETQYFGPGTRLLVL.

A single count supports this clone. The V call is TRBV7-2, the J call TRBJ2-5; 12 positions agree with TRBD1. The V gene end was trimmed by 5 bases and the J gene end by 5 bases; junction bases not matched to a gene: 6. Germline CDR1 and CDR2: SGHTA and FQGNSA. This CDR3 has 15 residues. The CDR3 nucleotides read TGTGCCAGCAGCCCAAGGGACAGGGGGCGGGAGACCCAGTACTTC. As protein: CASSPRDRGRETQYF. Full variable domain (outside the CDR3, taken from reference TRBV7-2 and TRBJ2-5): GAGVSQSPSNKVTEKGKDVELRCDPISGHTALYWYRQSLGQGLEFLIYFQGNSAPDKSGLPSDRFSAERTGGSVSTLTIQRTQQEDSAVYLCASSPRDRGRETQYFGPGTRLLVL.

The chain links TRBV28 to TRBJ2-1, with D uncertain. The CDR3 runs to 15 residues. Germline V CDR1 and CDR2: MDHEN, SYDVKM. V was trimmed by 5 bases and J by 0 bases, leaving 11 bases between them. The chain's CDR3 is CASSPTVSSYNEQFF. The CDR3 nucleotides are TGTGCCAGCAGTCCAACTGTGAGCTCCTACAATGAGCAGTTCTTC.

This chain joins TRBV4-3 and TRBJ2-3; a possible D gene is TRBD2 (5 bases). Germline V gene lookup returns CDR1 LGHNA and CDR2 YSLEER. V lost 0 bases to trimming and J lost 6 bases, with 10 bases between them. The CDR3 runs to 14 residues. The CDR3 bases are TGCGCCAGCAGCCAAGAGGAGGCAACTGATACGCAGTATTTT. Its translation: CASSQEEATDTQYF.

The CDR3 region is CASIGTGKNQPQHF. The CDR3 nucleotides read TGTGCCAGCATTGGGACAGGGAAGAATCAGCCCCAGCATTTT. This chain uses TRBV28 with TRBJ1-5; TRBD1 aligns across 9 bases. Germline values: CDR1 MDHEN, CDR2 SYDVKM. The length of the CDR3 is 14 residues. V lost 7 bases and J lost 4; bases outside the gene matches: 5.

The rearrangement joins TRBV30 to TRBJ2-1; unclear D gene. Between the trimmed V and J ends, which lost 2 bases and 6 bases, there was a span of 8 bases. This CDR3 region has 12 residues. CDR1 and CDR2 from the germline V gene are GTSNPN and SVGIG (reference sequence). The chain's CDR3 is CAWSPLLNEQFF. The CDR3 DNA reads TGTGCCTGGAGTCCACTTCTCAATGAGCAGTTCTTC.

The chain's CDR3 is CASSFGGATNEKLFF. The CDR3 DNA reads TGTGCCAGCAGCTTCGGGGGGGCAACTAATGAAAAACTGTTTTTT. V and J are TRBV5-6 and TRBJ1-4; the D gene is possibly TRBD1 (5 bases). The V end lost 2 bases, the J end lost 0 bases, and 8 bases lay between the germline ends. Germline lookup yields CDR1 SGHDT and CDR2 YYEEEE. The CDR3 covers 15 residues.

The chain's CDR3 is CASQGGSSYNEQFF. CDR3 sequence (DNA): TGTGCCAGCCAGGGCGGGTCCTCCTACAATGAGCAGTTCTTC. The chain uses TRBV5-8 and TRBJ2-1; D possibly uses TRBD1 or TRBD2 (5 bases each). The V gene lost 7 bases and the J gene lost 0 bases, with 11 bases spanning the gap. CDR3 length: 14 amino acids. Germline CDR1 SGHTS, CDR2 YDEGEE.

The CDR3 reads CASKPSGREETQYF. CDR3 DNA sequence: TGTGCCAGTAAGCCTAGCGGGAGGGAAGAGACCCAGTACTTC. The V gene is TRBV28, the J gene TRBJ2-5, with 12 bases matching TRBD2. With V trimmed by 9 bases and J by 3 bases, 5 bases remained unmatched. Germline V gene sequence: CDR1 MDHEN, CDR2 SYDVKM. The CDR3 is 14 residues long. The full variable domain, in which reference TRBV28 and TRBJ2-5 provide the parts outside the CDR3, is DVKVTQSSRYLVKRTGEKVFLECVQDMDHENMFWYRQDPGLGLRLIYFSYDVKMKEKGDIPEGYSVSREKKERFSLILESASTNQTSMYLCASKPSGREETQYFGPGTRLLVL.

The chain uses TRBV19 and TRBJ2-5; D is unresolved. Germline values: CDR1 LNHDA, CDR2 SQIVND (reference sequence). This CDR3 is built from 13 residues. V was cut by 8 bases and J by 3 bases, with 13 bases left in between. CDR3 in amino acids: CASRVNGKETQYF. CDR3 nucleotide sequence: TGTGCCAGTCGGGTTAACGGCAAAGAGACCCAGTACTTC.

The chain employs TRBV19 and TRBJ2-1, with D tentatively TRBD1 (6 bases). CDR3 length equals 16 residues. The V and J ends lost 1 base and 7 bases respectively, with 17 bases between them. Germline lookup yields CDR1 LNHDA and CDR2 SQIVND (reference sequence). As DNA, the CDR3 is TGTGCCAGTAGTATAGGGAACCAGGGGCTGTGGAATGAGCAGTTCTTC. Translating it yields CASSIGNQGLWNEQFF.

This chain joins TRBV6-1 and TRBJ2-5; 8 bases line up with TRBD2. The CDR3 loop spans 12 amino acids. Trimming took 5 bases from V and 4 from J; bases not matched to a gene: 0. Germline loops: CDR1 MNHNS, CDR2 SASEGT. The chain's CDR3 is CASSRGGETQYF. The CDR3 nucleotides are TGTGCCAGCAGTCGGGGGGGAGAGACCCAGTACTTC.

The chain combines TRBV15 with TRBJ2-7, with D possibly matching TRBD2 (6 bases). The CDR3 covers 14 residues. V was pared by 3 bases and J by 3 bases, with 12 bases between. CDR1 is LNHNV, CDR2 YYDKDF, per germline (reference sequence). CDR3 DNA sequence: TGTGCCACCAGCAGGACGGGACTTCACTACGAGCAGTACTTC. Translation: CATSRTGLHYEQYF.

CDR3 region: CASSTPSPAQGTQYF. CDR3 in DNA: TGTGCCAGCAGCACGCCTTCCCCCGCACAAGGCACGCAGTATTTT. V gene TRBV6-5 combines with J gene TRBJ2-3; no clear D gene. Germline assignment: CDR1 MNHEY and CDR2 SVGAGI. The CDR3 loop spans 15 amino acids. Trimming took off 6 bases at V and 9 bases at J, with 22 bases between the two ends.

This clone was counted only a few times. Here the CDR3 DNA reads TGTGCCAGCAGCTTTTTGCCGGACAGTTCCTACGAGCAGTACTTC. Its protein product is CASSFLPDSSYEQYF. The rearrangement links TRBV7-3 to TRBJ2-7; tentative D call: TRBD1 (6 bases). Per the germline V gene, CDR1 is SGHTA and CDR2 is FQGTGA. V shed 3 bases and J shed 1 base, with 13 bases lying between them. The CDR3 spans 15 residues.

The V call is TRBV27, the J call TRBJ1-6; 7 bases line up with TRBD1. This CDR3 has 16 amino acids. V trimming: 8 bases; J trimming: 5 bases; junction bases outside the gene matches: 12. Germline V CDR1 and CDR2: MNHEY, SMNVEV (reference sequence). The CDR3: CASRSGQRTNNSPLHF. DNA of the CDR3: TGTGCCAGCCGATCGGGACAGCGCACCAATAATTCACCCCTCCACTTT.

This sequence joins TRBV28 and TRBJ1-1; 12 nucleotides align to TRBD1. The CDR3 is 17 residues long. The J segment lost 4 bases and the V segment lost 7 bases, leaving 13 bases of the junction unmatched. Germline V gene sequence: CDR1 MDHEN, CDR2 SYDVKM. CDR3 amino acids: CASKIVGTGGRGTEAFF. The CDR3 DNA is TGTGCCAGCAAAATTGTCGGGACAGGGGGCCGGGGCACTGAAGCTTTCTTT.

The chain carries TRBV18 and TRBJ1-3; D perhaps matches TRBD1 (5 bases). Germline lookup yields CDR1 KGHSH and CDR2 LQKENI. The V end was cut by 4 bases, the J end by 4 bases, with 8 bases between. CDR3 length: 13 residues. Here the CDR3 DNA reads TGTGCCAGCTCACGGGGCTCCGGAAACACCATATATTTT. Protein sequence: CASSRGSGNTIYF.

This chain connects TRBV6-5 to TRBJ2-5; no reliable D call. Deletions cut 0 bases from V and 5 bases from J, with 13 bases between. This CDR3 is built from 15 residues. CDR1 is MNHEY, CDR2 SVGAGI, per germline. The CDR3 DNA sequence: TGTGCCAGCAGTTACTCGACAAGTCTGACGGAGACCCAGTACTTC. Amino acids: CASSYSTSLTETQYF.

The CDR3 nucleotides read TGTGCCAGTAGTATAGATGGGGCAGGACCCTACGAGCAGTACTTC. Protein sequence: CASSIDGAGPYEQYF. The chain carries TRBV19 and TRBJ2-7; D perhaps matches TRBD1 (5 bases). The CDR3 is 15 residues long. V was clipped by 0 bases and J by 2 bases, with 11 bases between them. Germline lookup yields CDR1 LNHDA and CDR2 SQIVND (reference sequence).

V usage is TRBV2 and J usage is TRBJ2-3; 7 nucleotides match TRBD1. CDR1 is SNHLY, CDR2 FYNNEI, per germline. The CDR3 has 13 residues. J was trimmed by 5 bases and V by 4 bases; bases with no gene match: 3. The CDR3 DNA follows: TGTGCCAGCAGTGGGCACAGGGGAGATACGCAGTATTTT. Translating gives CASSGHRGDTQYF. The full variable domain, completed using reference TRBV2 and TRBJ2-3, is EPEVTQTPSHQVTQMGQEVILRCVPISNHLYFYWYRQILGQKVEFLVSFYNNEISEKSEIFDDQFSVERPDGSNFTLKIRSTKLEDSAMYFCASSGHRGDTQYFGPGTRLTVL.

The chain combines TRBV28 with TRBJ1-2; D is undetermined. V dropped 2 bases and J dropped 7 bases, with 17 bases sitting between them. The CDR3 loop spans 15 amino acids. CDR1 is MDHEN, CDR2 SYDVKM, per germline. In nucleotides, the CDR3 is TGTGCCAGCAGTTTACCCAGACCAGGTGGCGTTGGCTACACCTTC. As protein: CASSLPRPGGVGYTF.

The rearrangement links TRBV10-3 to TRBJ2-2, with TRBD1 identical over 10 bases. V lost 7 bases and J lost 4; bases outside the gene matches: 6. There are 15 residues in the CDR3. Looked up from germline, CDR1 is ENHRY and CDR2 is SYGVKD. CDR3 region: CAINGDRGLTGELFF. The CDR3 nucleotides are TGTGCCATCAACGGCGACAGGGGGCTCACCGGGGAGCTGTTTTTT.

V and J are TRBV15 and TRBJ2-5; D remains unclear. Germline-derived CDR1 and CDR2 are LNHNV and YYDKDF (reference sequence). Trimming pared 0 bases from V and 5 bases from J, leaving 13 bases between. This CDR3 region has 15 residues. The CDR3 region is CATSRDPARMETQYF. The CDR3 DNA reads as TGTGCCACCAGCAGAGATCCCGCTAGAATGGAGACCCAGTACTTC. The whole variable domain, remainder taken from reference TRBV15 and TRBJ2-5, is DAMVIQNPRYQVTQFGKPVTLSCSQTLNHNVMYWYQQKSSQAPKLLFHYYDKDFNNEADTPDNFQSRRPNTSFCFLDIRSPGLGDTAMYLCATSRDPARMETQYFGPGTRLLVL.

There are a few counts of this clone. CDR3 DNA sequence: TGTGCCAGCAGCTCCGGACTAGCGGGAGGAGGGCAAGAGACCCAGTACTTC. This codes for CASSSGLAGGGQETQYF. The chain recombines TRBV7-8 with TRBJ2-5, with 14 nucleotides matching TRBD2. Germline V gene sequence: CDR1 SGHVS, CDR2 FQNEAQ. V lost 4 bases, J lost 2 bases, and 6 bases stayed unmatched. CDR3 length: 17 amino acids.